Described below is a single TCR beta chain sequence and its context. The sample is drawn from a study of control samples from healthy donors and cancer patients. Sequenced by immunoSEQ multiplex PCR; TCRdb stores in-frame clones only, minus some. The sample carries some 76,000 clones, around nine tenths recorded once. Trimming stripped 2 bases from V and 4 bases from J, with 8 bases between. The CDR3 extends over 13 amino acids. Germline assignment: CDR1 WNHNN and CDR2 SYGVQD (reference sequence). The sequenced sample consisted of PBMCs. This chain links TRBV10-1 with TRBJ2-5, with D uncertain. This clonotype was obtained from a man between 60 and 70 years old with lung cancer. CDR3 in amino acids: CASSEEAGETQYF. The CDR3 nucleotides read TGCGCCAGCAGTGAGGAGGCTGGAGAGACCCAGTACTTC.